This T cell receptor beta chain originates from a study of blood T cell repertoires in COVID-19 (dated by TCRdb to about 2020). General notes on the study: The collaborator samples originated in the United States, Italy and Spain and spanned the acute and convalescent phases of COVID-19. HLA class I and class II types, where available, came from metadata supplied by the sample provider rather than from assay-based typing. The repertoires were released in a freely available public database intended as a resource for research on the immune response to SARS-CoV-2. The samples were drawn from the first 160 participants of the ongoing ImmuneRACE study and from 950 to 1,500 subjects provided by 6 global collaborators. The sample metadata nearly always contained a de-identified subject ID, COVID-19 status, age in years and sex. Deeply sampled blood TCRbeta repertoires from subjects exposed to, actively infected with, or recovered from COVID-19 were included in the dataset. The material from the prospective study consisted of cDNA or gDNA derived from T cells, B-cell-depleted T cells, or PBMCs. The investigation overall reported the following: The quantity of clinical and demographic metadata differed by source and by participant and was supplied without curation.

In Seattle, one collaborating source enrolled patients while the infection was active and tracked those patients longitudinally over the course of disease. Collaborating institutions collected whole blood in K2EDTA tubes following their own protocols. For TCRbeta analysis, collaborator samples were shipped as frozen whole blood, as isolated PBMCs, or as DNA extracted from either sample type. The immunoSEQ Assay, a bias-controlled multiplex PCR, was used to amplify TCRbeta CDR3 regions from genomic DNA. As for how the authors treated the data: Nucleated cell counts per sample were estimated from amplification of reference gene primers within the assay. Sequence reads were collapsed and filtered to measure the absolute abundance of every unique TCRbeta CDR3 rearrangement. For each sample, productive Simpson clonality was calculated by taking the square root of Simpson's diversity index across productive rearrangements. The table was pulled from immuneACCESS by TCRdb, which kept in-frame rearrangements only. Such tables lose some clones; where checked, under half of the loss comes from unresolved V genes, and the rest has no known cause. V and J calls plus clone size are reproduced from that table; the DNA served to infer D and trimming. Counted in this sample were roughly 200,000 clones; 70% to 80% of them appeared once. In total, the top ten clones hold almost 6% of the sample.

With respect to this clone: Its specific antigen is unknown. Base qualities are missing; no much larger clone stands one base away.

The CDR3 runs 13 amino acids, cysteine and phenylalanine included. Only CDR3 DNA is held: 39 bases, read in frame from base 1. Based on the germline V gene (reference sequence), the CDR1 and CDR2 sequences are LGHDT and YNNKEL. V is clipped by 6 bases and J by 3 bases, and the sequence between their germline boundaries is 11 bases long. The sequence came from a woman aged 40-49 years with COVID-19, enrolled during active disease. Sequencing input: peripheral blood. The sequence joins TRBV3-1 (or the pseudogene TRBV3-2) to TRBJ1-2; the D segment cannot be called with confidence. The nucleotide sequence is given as TGTGCCAGCAGTGTGGGCGGGGACTATGGCTACACCTTC. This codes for CASSVGGDYGYTF.